This TCR beta chain stems from a study of persistence of HIV-infected CD4 T cells. On this clone itself: Its specificity is unknown.

Looked up from germline, CDR1 is MNHEY and CDR2 is SVGEGT. The CDR3 sequence is 14 residues long. Trimming took 3 bases from V and 1 from J, leaving 8 bases between them. Stimulation used approximately 9.1 ug/mL lysate from CMV-infected fibroblasts. Memory cells lacking CD40L and CD69 with high CD45RO were sorted. Adults with HIV-1 started suppressive ART while chronically infected. This was the immunoSEQ version 4 assay in survey mode. Measured with immunoSEQ multiplex PCR; TCRdb has only the in-frame clones, and not every one. The sample gives 50,000 or so clones, about 80% of which show up once; 2.5% to 3% is in the top ten. Study-wide results and limits: Within sorted populations, more oligoclonal TCRs accompanied more oligoclonal proviruses.

The chain carries TRBV6-2 or TRBV6-3 and TRBJ2-3; no firm D call. This clonotype was obtained from an adult man with HIV who was CMV-seropositive. This specimen consisted of CD4+ T cells sorted from PBMCs after approximately 18-hour stimulation, obtained from a patient who received antiretroviral therapy. This CDR3 reads CASSYPPGTDTQYF. The CDR3 DNA reads as TGTGCCAGCAGTTATCCCCCTGGCACAGATACGCAGTATTTT.